This TCR beta chain comes out of a study of cytomegalovirus exposure and HLA in healthy donors. The V and J ends lost 4 bases and 0 bases, in that order; junction bases with no gene match: 16. Germline V lookup: CDR1 SGHRS, CDR2 YFSETQ. CDR3 length equals 20 residues. The assay was immunoSEQ multiplex PCR, and TCRdb's table has in-frame clones only and misses some. The sample lists 120,000 or so clones; roughly 90% were seen once. The sample was PBMCs. This sequence joins TRBV5-1 and TRBJ2-7, with TRBD2 matching 13 bases. This clonotype originated in a woman aged 18-29 years in good health and CMV-seronegative. The CDR3 sequence is CASSTATSGGTRWSSYEQYF. CDR3 bases: TGCGCCAGCAGCACGGCGACTAGCGGGGGGACCCGTTGGAGCTCCTACGAGCAGTACTTC.